The next 3 T cell receptor beta chains were all read from a single sample in a study of T cell changes during pregnancy in multiple sclerosis. The repertoire was sequenced with immunoSEQ multiplex PCR; TCRdb's copy has only in-frame clones and lacks some. This sample carries tens of thousands of clones, 89% of them seen once, and the ten largest clones take 0.9%. The specimen comprised peripheral blood, sampled in the first trimester of pregnancy. The receptors come from a female donor in good health, enrolled as a control in a pregnancy study.

The rearrangement joins TRBV7-9 to TRBJ1-5; no reliable D call. The CDR3 sequence is 15 residues long. The ends were cut back, 5 bases at V and 2 bases at J, with 13 bases in the middle. Germline V gives CDR1 SEHNR, CDR2 FQNEAQ (reference sequence). CDR3 region: CASSETGLGNQPQHF. The CDR3 DNA reads as TGTGCCAGCAGCGAGACTGGTTTAGGCAATCAGCCCCAGCATTTT.

Worth noting for this clone: At one of its ends the junction is not consistent with the germline gene, which may arise from a read error. The chain is built from TRBV7-8 and TRBJ1-6; a weak D match, TRBD1 (5 bases). CDR3 size: 15 residues. Per germline, CDR1 SGHVS and CDR2 FQNEAQ. The CDR3 spells CATSTGDPYNSPLHF. Written as DNA, the CDR3 is TGTGCCACCAGCACGGGGGATCCCTATAATTCACCCCTCCACTTT.

The V call is TRBV7-2, the J call TRBJ2-1; TRBD1 is a possible D gene (5 bases). The CDR3 is 12 residues long. V lost 4 bases and J 8 bases, leaving 9 bases between the germline ends. Germline V gene lookup returns CDR1 SGHTA and CDR2 FQGNSA. CDR3 sequence reads: CASSSQGYEQFF. CDR3 DNA sequence: TGTGCCAGCAGCTCTCAGGGTTATGAGCAGTTCTTC.